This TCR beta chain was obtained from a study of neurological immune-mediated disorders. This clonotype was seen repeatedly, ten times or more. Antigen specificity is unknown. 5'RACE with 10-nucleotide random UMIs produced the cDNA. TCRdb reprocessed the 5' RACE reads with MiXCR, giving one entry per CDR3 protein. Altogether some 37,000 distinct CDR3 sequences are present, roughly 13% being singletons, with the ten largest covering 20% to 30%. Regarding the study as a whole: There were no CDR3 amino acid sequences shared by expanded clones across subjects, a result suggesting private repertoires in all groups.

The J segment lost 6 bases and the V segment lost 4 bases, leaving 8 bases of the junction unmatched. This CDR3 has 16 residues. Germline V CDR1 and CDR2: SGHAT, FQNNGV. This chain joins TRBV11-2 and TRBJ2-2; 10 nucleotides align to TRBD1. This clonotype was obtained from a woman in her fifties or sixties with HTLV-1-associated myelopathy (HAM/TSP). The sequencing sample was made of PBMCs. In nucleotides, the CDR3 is TGTGCCAGCAGCTCCCGGGACAGGGGATATCCCGGGGAGCTGTTTTTT. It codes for CASSSRDRGYPGELFF.